These 10 T cell receptor beta chains share one sample of origin, sequenced in a study of cytomegalovirus exposure and HLA in healthy donors. PCR employed 60 Vbeta and 13 Jbeta primers. Some clones are missing from TCRdb's copy, which holds only in-frame ones; the method was immunoSEQ multiplex PCR. This table holds fewer than 200,000 clones, 75% found once. Sample: PBMCs. The receptors originated from a woman between 50 and 59 years old in good health and CMV-seropositive.

This clone was recorded only once. The chain is built from TRBV7-2 and TRBJ1-4, with 9 bases that match TRBD1. In germline, CDR1 is SGHTA, CDR2 FQGNSA. J lost 3 bases, V lost 5 bases, and 7 bases had no gene match. CDR3 size: 16 residues. The CDR3 loop reads CASSRDRAKANEKLFF. DNA for the CDR3: TGTGCCAGCAGCCGGGACAGGGCAAAGGCTAATGAAAAACTGTTTTTT.

This clone was counted only a few times. The chain couples TRBV19 to TRBJ2-1, with 14 positions matching TRBD2. The CDR3 is made up of 20 amino acids. V dropped 3 bases and J dropped 4; count of bases not matched to a gene: 14. From germline, CDR1 is LNHDA and CDR2 SQIVND (reference sequence). The CDR3 is CASSMSRRLAGGPLYNEQFF. The CDR3 DNA follows: TGTGCCAGTAGTATGTCCCGGAGACTAGCGGGGGGGCCGTTGTACAATGAGCAGTTCTTC.

V usage is TRBV30 and J usage is TRBJ2-1; D unclear. Germline V CDR1 and CDR2: GTSNPN, SVGIG (reference sequence). This CDR3 contains 11 residues. Trimming removed 0 bases from V and 9 bases from J, with 6 bases in between. The CDR3: CAWSVSSEQFF. The DNA of the CDR3 is TGTGCCTGGAGTGTTTCTTCTGAGCAGTTCTTC.

V is TRBV5-8 and J is TRBJ1-6; TRBD1 matches 8 bases. The CDR3 contains 16 residues. J was trimmed by 6 bases and V by 4 bases; bases with no gene match: 9. CDR1 SGHTS and CDR2 YDEGEE come from the germline V gene. The CDR3 here is CASSPRTGKSNSPLHF. In DNA form, the CDR3 reads TGTGCCAGCAGCCCCCGGACAGGGAAGTCTAATTCACCCCTCCACTTT.

This clone was detected only a few times. The chain has TRBV9 and TRBJ1-4; 9 bases fit TRBD1. The CDR3 loop spans 15 amino acids. The germline V gene has CDR1 SGDLS and CDR2 YYNGEE. Trimming cost V 3 bases and J 5 bases; bases outside gene matches: 5. CDR3 DNA sequence: TGTGCCAGCAGCGACGGGACAGGGAAAAATGAAAAACTGTTTTTT. Encoded protein: CASSDGTGKNEKLFF. Complete variable domain (other parts from reference TRBV9 and TRBJ1-4): DSGVTQTPKHLITATGQRVTLRCSPRSGDLSVYWYQQSLDQGLQFLIQYYNGEERAKGNILERFSAQQFPDLHSELNLSSLELGDSALYFCASSDGTGKNEKLFFGSGTQLSVL.

V is TRBV18 and J is TRBJ2-5; D gene ambiguous. The V gene lost 6 bases and the J gene lost 5 bases, with 10 bases spanning the gap. The germline V gene encodes CDR1 KGHSH and CDR2 LQKENI. The length of the CDR3 is 12 residues. DNA for the CDR3: TGTGCCAGCTCTCCTCCCGGGGAGACCCAGTACTTC. Translated, it gives CASSPPGETQYF. Variable domain in full (rest from reference TRBV18 and TRBJ2-5): NAGVMQNPRHLVRRRGQEARLRCSPMKGHSHVYWYRQLPEEGLKFMVYLQKENIIDESGMPKERFSAEFPKEGPSILRIQQVVRGDSAAYFCASSPPGETQYFGPGTRLLVL.

The rearrangement joins TRBV7-2 to TRBJ2-7; D is unclear. V gave up 0 bases and J gave up 1 base, with 10 bases separating them. Germline CDR1 SGHTA, CDR2 FQGNSA. The CDR3 is 15 residues long. The CDR3 bases are TGTGCCAGCAGCTTAGCGTTCGGCGGATCCTACGAGCAGTACTTC. This encodes CASSLAFGGSYEQYF.

The chain combines TRBV29-1 with TRBJ2-7; TRBD2 matches 7 bases. Germline assignment: CDR1 SQVTM and CDR2 ANQGSEA. The length of the CDR3 is 14 residues. J lost 0 bases, V lost 0 bases, and 2 bases had no gene match. CDR3 sequence: CSVEERGSSYEQYF. CDR3 coding DNA: TGCAGCGTTGAAGAACGCGGGAGCTCCTACGAGCAGTACTTC.

J is TRBJ1-5 and V is TRBV19; D gene uncertain. This CDR3 has 16 residues. Trimming left V 3 bases short and J 4 bases short, with 16 bases between. Germline CDR1 reads LNHDA; CDR2 reads SQIVND (reference sequence). The CDR3 DNA is TGTGCCAGTAGTATCTCAGTCTTTCAGGATAATCAGCCCCAGCATTTT. Its translation is CASSISVFQDNQPQHF.

This chain joins TRBV27 and TRBJ2-5; 9 bases map to TRBD2. V gave up 3 bases and J gave up 4 bases; unmatched junction bases: 6. The V gene's germline CDR1 is MNHEY and CDR2 SMNVEV (reference sequence). There are 15 residues in the CDR3. The CDR3 region is CASSLGGGDGETQYF. The CDR3 DNA is TGTGCCAGCAGTTTGGGCGGGGGGGACGGAGAGACCCAGTACTTC.